One and the same sample provided the 20 T cell receptor beta chains below, sequenced in a study of Siglec-9 on CD8 T cells in melanoma. Generated by immunoSEQ multiplex PCR, the TCRdb table keeps only in-frame clones and is missing some. The table has around 39,000 clones, more than 65% seen once. Sequencing was performed on Siglec-9- CD8+ T cells sorted from blood. The receptors originated from a human donor in good health.

The rearrangement joins TRBV30 to TRBJ1-1; perhaps TRBD1 as D (5 bases). Germline values: CDR1 GTSNPN, CDR2 SVGIG (reference sequence). The CDR3 spans 14 residues. V was clipped by 0 bases and J by 0 bases, with 8 bases between them. CDR3 nucleotide sequence: TGTGCCTGGAGTGTAGGGACGGTGAACACTGAAGCTTTCTTT. Amino acid sequence: CAWSVGTVNTEAFF.

In this sample, this clone turned up a few times. The chain recombines TRBV10-2 with TRBJ1-5, with D perhaps TRBD1 (6 bases). The CDR3 is 15 residues long. V lost 6 bases and J lost 8, with 20 bases in between. In germline, CDR1 is WSHSY, CDR2 SAAADI. Here the CDR3 DNA reads TGCGCCAGCAGACCGGACGGGGGCAATCATGAGCCCCAGCATTTT. Its translation: CASRPDGGNHEPQHF.

The gene calls are TRBV4-1 and TRBJ2-5, with D possibly matching TRBD1 (5 bases). The CDR3 is made up of 15 amino acids. Deletions cut 4 bases from V and 5 bases from J, with 17 bases between. Germline V gene lookup returns CDR1 MGHRA and CDR2 YSYEKL. The CDR3 loop reads CASSLFTAPGETQYF. DNA of the CDR3: TGCGCCAGCAGCCTCTTTACGGCCCCAGGGGAGACCCAGTACTTC.

Only one count was recorded for this clone. CDR3 loop: CASSYSRQGELFF. The CDR3 bases are TGTGCCAGCAGTTACTCGCGCCAGGGGGAGCTGTTTTTT. The chain combines TRBV6-5 with TRBJ2-2; D unclear. Germline lookup yields CDR1 MNHEY and CDR2 SVGAGI. This CDR3 region has 13 residues. The ends were cut back, 0 bases at V and 8 bases at J, with 7 bases in the middle.

The chain combines TRBV11-2 with TRBJ2-7; D not certain. CDR1 and CDR2 from the germline V gene are SGHAT and FQNNGV. Trimming stripped 2 bases from V and 3 bases from J, with 5 bases between. The CDR3 sequence is 12 residues long. The CDR3 nucleotides read TGTGCCAGCAGCTTAAGTTACTACGAGCAGTACTTC. Residues: CASSLSYYEQYF.

This sequence joins TRBV5-1 and TRBJ1-2; the D is unclear. The CDR3 totals 13 residues. Germline V gene sequence: CDR1 SGHRS, CDR2 YFSETQ. The germline V and J ends were trimmed by 0 bases and 2 bases, with 5 bases remaining between them. The CDR3 DNA sequence: TGCGCCAGCAGCTTGGAAGAGAACTATGGCTACACCTTC. It is translated as CASSLEENYGYTF.

The chain joins TRBV30 to TRBJ2-5; 10 positions agree with TRBD1. This CDR3 has 14 residues. The ends lost 5 bases at V and 3 bases at J; junction bases unmatched: 6. Germline CDR1 GTSNPN, CDR2 SVGIG (reference sequence). The CDR3 DNA reads as TGTGCCTGGGATTACGGGACAGGGGAAGAGACCCAGTACTTC. It codes for CAWDYGTGEETQYF.

V and J are TRBV7-8 and TRBJ2-7; 9 nucleotides agree with TRBD1. This CDR3 is built from 16 residues. Trimming removed 3 bases from V and 6 bases from J; junction bases left unmatched: 12. CDR1 is SGHVS, CDR2 FQNEAQ, per germline. The CDR3 bases are TGTGCCAGCAGCTTCGCTCCGGGACAGGGTATCCGCGAGCAGTACTTC. This encodes CASSFAPGQGIREQYF.

The chain uses TRBV7-9 and TRBJ2-5; a weak D match, TRBD2 (7 bases). The CDR3 has 16 residues. Germline assignment: CDR1 SEHNR and CDR2 FQNEAQ (reference sequence). Trimming took 1 base from V and 1 from J, leaving 13 bases between them. The CDR3 DNA reads TGTGCCAGCAGCTTAGGGGAGGGGACAATCCAAGAGACCCAGTACTTC. It codes for CASSLGEGTIQETQYF. Variable domain in full (rest from reference TRBV7-9 and TRBJ2-5): DTGVSQNPRHKITKRGQNVTFRCDPISEHNRLYWYRQTLGQGPEFLTYFQNEAQLEKSRLLSDRFSAERPKGSFSTLEIQRTEQGDSAMYLCASSLGEGTIQETQYFGPGTRLLVL.

The chain links TRBV28 to TRBJ2-1; D possibly corresponds to TRBD2 (5 bases). Germline CDR1 is MDHEN and CDR2 is SYDVKM. There are 15 residues in the CDR3. With 7 bases removed from V and 3 bases from J, the gap between germline ends came to 16 bases. Here the CDR3 reads CASKSGQANYNEQFF. For the CDR3, the DNA is TGTGCCAGCAAAAGCGGTCAGGCGAACTACAATGAGCAGTTCTTC.

As to this clone: Other DNA sequences in this sample translate to the same CDR3. The genes are TRBV15 and TRBJ2-5; 7 nucleotides align to TRBD1. Germline V gene sequence: CDR1 LNHNV, CDR2 YYDKDF (reference sequence). Trimming took 3 bases from V and 2 from J; bases not matched to a gene: 9. CDR3 length: 16 residues. The CDR3 DNA reads as TGTGCCACCAGCAGGCCCCCGGGACAGCTTCAAGAGACCCAGTACTTC. Amino acid sequence: CATSRPPGQLQETQYF.

This chain connects TRBV9 to TRBJ1-2; 7 nucleotides align to TRBD1. CDR3 length equals 15 residues. After removal of 0 bases from V and 0 bases from J, the junction contained 2 bases not matched to a gene. Germline V gene data show CDR1 as SGDLS and CDR2 as YYNGEE. The CDR3 region has the DNA TGTGCCAGCAGCGTAGCTACAGGGGCTAACTATGGCTACACCTTC. Amino acids: CASSVATGANYGYTF. Based on the CDR3 plus reference TRBV9 and TRBJ1-2, the full variable domain is DSGVTQTPKHLITATGQRVTLRCSPRSGDLSVYWYQQSLDQGLQFLIQYYNGEERAKGNILERFSAQQFPDLHSELNLSSLELGDSALYFCASSVATGANYGYTFGSGTRLTVV.

The chain has TRBV6-1 and TRBJ2-5; D perhaps matches TRBD1 (6 bases). The J call is doubtful: the DNA matches TRBJ2-7 better. Per the germline V gene, CDR1 is MNHNS and CDR2 is SASEGT. The CDR3 loop spans 14 amino acids. The CDR3 here is CASSEMDRPYEQYF. Written as DNA, the CDR3 is TGTGCCAGCAGTGAAATGGACAGACCCTACGAGCAGTACTTC.

The chain has TRBV2 and TRBJ2-5; D is unresolved. This CDR3 is 18 amino acids long. The V and J ends lost 2 bases and 8 bases respectively, with 27 bases between them. Looked up from germline, CDR1 is SNHLY and CDR2 is FYNNEI. The CDR3 DNA is TGTGCCAGCAGTGAACGATCCCCTTTAGCCGAAAAGCCGGATACCCAGTACTTC. It translates to CASSERSPLAEKPDTQYF.

This clone has just a few counts. The rearrangement joins TRBV29-1 to TRBJ1-1; tentative D call: TRBD1 (6 bases). Deletions cut 7 bases from V and 0 bases from J, with 12 bases between. The CDR3 length is 13 residues. CDR1 and CDR2 from the germline V gene are SQVTM and ANQGSEA. CDR3 loop: CSAMTGLNTEAFF. The CDR3 bases are TGCAGCGCAATGACAGGCTTGAACACTGAAGCTTTCTTT.

The chain links TRBV7-9 to TRBJ2-7, with a possible D match to TRBD1 (6 bases). V shed 6 bases and J shed 5 bases, with 17 bases lying between them. Per germline, CDR1 SEHNR and CDR2 FQNEAQ (reference sequence). The CDR3 runs to 14 residues. The chain's CDR3 is CASSRQDLRNEQYF. The CDR3 region has the DNA TGTGCCAGCAGTCGACAGGACCTGAGGAACGAGCAGTACTTC.

The V call is TRBV7-9, the J call TRBJ2-5, with TRBD2 matching over 11 bases. The CDR3 consists of 19 residues. After removal of 5 bases from V and 5 bases from J, the junction contained 19 bases not matched to a gene. CDR1 SEHNR and CDR2 FQNEAQ come from the germline V gene (reference sequence). The CDR3 DNA sequence: TGTGCCAGCAGCACCACCCTCAGGGCCCGGACTAGCGGGTTGGAGACCCAGTACTTC. This encodes CASSTTLRARTSGLETQYF.

The table lists this clone with a count of one. The genes are TRBV7-9 and TRBJ1-4, with D uncertain. This CDR3 is built from 13 residues. V lost 7 bases to trimming and J lost 0 bases, with 6 bases between them. The V gene's germline CDR1 is SEHNR and CDR2 FQNEAQ (reference sequence). CDR3 sequence: CASTIATNEKLFF. The DNA for the CDR3 is TGTGCCAGCACAATTGCAACTAATGAAAAACTGTTTTTT. The whole variable domain, filled in from reference TRBV7-9 and TRBJ1-4, reads DTGVSQNPRHKITKRGQNVTFRCDPISEHNRLYWYRQTLGQGPEFLTYFQNEAQLEKSRLLSDRFSAERPKGSFSTLEIQRTEQGDSAMYLCASTIATNEKLFFGSGTQLSVL.

V is TRBV27 and J is TRBJ2-5, with 14 bases matching TRBD2. CDR1 and CDR2 (germline): MNHEY, SMNVEV (reference sequence). This CDR3 contains 19 residues. Germline trimming cut 4 bases from V and 1 base from J; bases unmatched to any gene: 11. The CDR3 nucleotides read TGTGCCAGCAGTTCCTTACCCGGGACTAGCGGGAGTGGCCAAGAGACCCAGTACTTC. Protein sequence: CASSSLPGTSGSGQETQYF.

The rearrangement links TRBV6-6 to TRBJ2-7; 7 bases are shared with TRBD1. The CDR3 is made up of 14 amino acids. With V trimmed by 0 bases and J by 5 bases, 4 bases remained unmatched. Germline V lookup: CDR1 MNHNY, CDR2 SVGAGI (reference sequence). Written as DNA, the CDR3 is TGTGCCAGCAGTTACTCAGGGGGCGAGGACGAGCAGTACTTC. Protein product: CASSYSGGEDEQYF.